This T cell receptor (beta chain) stems from a study of response to subunit inactivated influenza vaccine. General observations from the study: After each seasonal influenza vaccination, few new T cells are recruited, the authors suggested.

A single record per CDR3 protein comes from TCRdb applying MiXCR to the RT-PCR reads. The sample has approximately 490,000 distinct CDR3 sequences, more than 7% seen once. The CDR3 covers 14 residues. CDR1 is MDHEN and CDR2 is SYDVKM in the germline V gene. V was trimmed by 5 bases and J by 2 bases, leaving 11 bases between them. In its sample, this clonotype was seen many times. Its antigen is not identified. The gene calls are TRBV28 and TRBJ2-3; tentatively, D is TRBD2 (6 bases). The receptor was derived from a man between 50 and 69 years old who received an inactivated influenza vaccine. The source material was PBMCs from blood, sampled around 2 years after vaccination. CDR3 DNA: TGTGCCAGCAGTACGGGACTTAACACAGATACGCAGTATTTT. Amino acid sequence: CASSTGLNTDTQYF.